This entry features one T cell receptor beta chain sequence. Data came from immunoSEQ multiplex PCR; TCRdb stores just in-frame clones and leaves some out. The sample lists 110,000 to 150,000 clones, about 86% occurring once. CDR1 is KGHSH, CDR2 LQKENI, per germline. Unmatched junction bases numbered 9, after V lost 5 bases and J lost 4 bases. The CDR3 contains 15 residues. This sample is part of a study of blood T cell repertoires in COVID-19. At the level of the study: The United States, Italy and Spain supplied acute and convalescent COVID-19 samples.

The chain combines TRBV18 with TRBJ2-7, with TRBD1 matching 9 bases. Sequenced sample: peripheral blood. The clonotype comes from a woman in her sixties or seventies with acute or convalescent COVID-19. The CDR3 DNA sequence: TGTGCCAGCTCAGACCAAAGGGACAGGGAATACGAGCAGTACTTC. Translating it yields CASSDQRDREYEQYF.